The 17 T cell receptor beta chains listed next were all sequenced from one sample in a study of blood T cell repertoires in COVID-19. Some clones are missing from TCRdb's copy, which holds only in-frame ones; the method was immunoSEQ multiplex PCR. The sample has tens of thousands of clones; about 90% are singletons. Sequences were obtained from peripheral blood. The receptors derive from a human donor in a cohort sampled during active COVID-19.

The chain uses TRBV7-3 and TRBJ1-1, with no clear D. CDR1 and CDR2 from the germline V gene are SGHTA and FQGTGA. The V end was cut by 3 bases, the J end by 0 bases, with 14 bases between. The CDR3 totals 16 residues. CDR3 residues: CASSLNGGLMNTEAFF. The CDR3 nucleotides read TGTGCCAGCAGCTTGAACGGAGGTTTGATGAACACTGAAGCTTTCTTT.

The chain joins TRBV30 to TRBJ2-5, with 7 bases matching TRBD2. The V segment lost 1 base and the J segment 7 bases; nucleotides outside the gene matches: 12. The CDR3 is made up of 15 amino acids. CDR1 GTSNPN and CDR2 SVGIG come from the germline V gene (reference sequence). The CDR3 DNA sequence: TGTGCCTGGAGTGAACGGGAGGCCTCCCGAGGGACCCAGTACTTC. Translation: CAWSEREASRGTQYF.

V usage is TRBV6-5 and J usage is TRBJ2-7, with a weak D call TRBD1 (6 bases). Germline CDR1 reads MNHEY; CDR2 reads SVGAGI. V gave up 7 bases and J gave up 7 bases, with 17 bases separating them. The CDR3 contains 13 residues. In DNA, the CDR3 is TGTGCCAGCACCGTGGTCCAGGGGTTTGAGCAGTACTTC. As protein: CASTVVQGFEQYF.

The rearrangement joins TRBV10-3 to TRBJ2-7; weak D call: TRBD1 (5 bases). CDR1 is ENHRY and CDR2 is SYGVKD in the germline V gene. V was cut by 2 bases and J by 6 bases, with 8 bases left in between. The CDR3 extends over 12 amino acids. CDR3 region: CAISEGRAEQYF. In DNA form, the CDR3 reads TGTGCCATCAGTGAGGGCAGGGCCGAGCAGTACTTC.

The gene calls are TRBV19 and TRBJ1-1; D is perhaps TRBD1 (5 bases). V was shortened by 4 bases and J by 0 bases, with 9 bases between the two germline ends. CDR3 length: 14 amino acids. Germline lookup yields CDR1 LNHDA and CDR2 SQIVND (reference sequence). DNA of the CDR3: TGTGCCAGTAGTACCCGGGGGGTGAACACTGAAGCTTTCTTT. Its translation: CASSTRGVNTEAFF.

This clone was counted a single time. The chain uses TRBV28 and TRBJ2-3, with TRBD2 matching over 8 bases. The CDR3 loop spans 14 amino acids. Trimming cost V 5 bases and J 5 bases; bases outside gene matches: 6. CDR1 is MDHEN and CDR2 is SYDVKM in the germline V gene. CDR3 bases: TGTGCCAGCAGTAGGAGTAGCGGGATAGATACGCAGTATTTT. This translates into CASSRSSGIDTQYF.

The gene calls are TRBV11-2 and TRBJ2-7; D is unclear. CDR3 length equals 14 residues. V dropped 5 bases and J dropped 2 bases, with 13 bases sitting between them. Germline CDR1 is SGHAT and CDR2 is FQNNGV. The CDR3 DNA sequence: TGTGCCAGCAGCCCGACGAACGAGGCCTACGAGCAGTACTTC. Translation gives CASSPTNEAYEQYF.

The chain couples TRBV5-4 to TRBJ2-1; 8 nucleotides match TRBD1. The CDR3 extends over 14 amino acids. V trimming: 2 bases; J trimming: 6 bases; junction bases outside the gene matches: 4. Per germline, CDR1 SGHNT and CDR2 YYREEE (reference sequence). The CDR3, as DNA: TGTGCCAGCAGCTTACAGGGGGTCGGCAATGAGCAGTTCTTC. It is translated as CASSLQGVGNEQFF.

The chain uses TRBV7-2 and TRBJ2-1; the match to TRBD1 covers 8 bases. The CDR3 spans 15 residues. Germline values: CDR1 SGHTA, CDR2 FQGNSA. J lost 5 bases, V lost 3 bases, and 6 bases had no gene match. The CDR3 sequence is CASSLRQGFNNEQFF. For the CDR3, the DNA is TGTGCCAGCAGCTTGAGACAGGGGTTCAACAATGAGCAGTTCTTC.

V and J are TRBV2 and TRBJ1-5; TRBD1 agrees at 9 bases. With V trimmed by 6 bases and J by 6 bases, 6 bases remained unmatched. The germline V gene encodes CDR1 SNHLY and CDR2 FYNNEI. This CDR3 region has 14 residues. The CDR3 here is CASRAGQGGQPQHF. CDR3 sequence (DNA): TGTGCCAGCAGAGCGGGACAGGGTGGTCAGCCCCAGCATTTT.

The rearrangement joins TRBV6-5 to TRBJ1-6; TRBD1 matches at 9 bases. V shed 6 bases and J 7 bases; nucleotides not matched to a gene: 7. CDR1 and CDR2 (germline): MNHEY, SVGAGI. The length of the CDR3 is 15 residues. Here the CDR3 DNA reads TGTGCCAGCAGCAAAGCACAGGGGGCAAATTCACCCCTCCACTTT. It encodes CASSKAQGANSPLHF.

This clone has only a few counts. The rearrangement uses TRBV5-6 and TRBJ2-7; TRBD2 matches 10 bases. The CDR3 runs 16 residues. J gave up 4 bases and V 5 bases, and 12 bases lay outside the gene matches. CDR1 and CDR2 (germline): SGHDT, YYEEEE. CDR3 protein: CASSPGTSVGMYEQYF. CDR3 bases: TGTGCCAGCAGTCCCGGGACTAGCGTCGGGATGTACGAGCAGTACTTC.

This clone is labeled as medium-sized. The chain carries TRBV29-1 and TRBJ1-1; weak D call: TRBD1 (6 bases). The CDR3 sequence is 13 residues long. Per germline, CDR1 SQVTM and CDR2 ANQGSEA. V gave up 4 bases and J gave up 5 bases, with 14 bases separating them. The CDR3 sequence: CSVAGQPLTEAFF. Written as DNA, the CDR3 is TGCAGCGTTGCTGGACAGCCCTTGACTGAAGCTTTCTTT. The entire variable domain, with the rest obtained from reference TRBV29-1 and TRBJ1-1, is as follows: SAVISQKPSRDICQRGTSLTIQCQVDSQVTMMFWYRQQPGQSLTLIATANQGSEATYESGFVIDKFPISRPNLTFSTLTVSNMSPEDSSIYLCSVAGQPLTEAFFGQGTRLTVV.

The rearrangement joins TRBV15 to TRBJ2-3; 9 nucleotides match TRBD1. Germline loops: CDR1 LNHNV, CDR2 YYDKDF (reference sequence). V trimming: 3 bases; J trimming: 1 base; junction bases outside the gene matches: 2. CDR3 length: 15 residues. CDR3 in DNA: TGTGCCACCAGCAGGGGACAGGGACGCACAGATACGCAGTATTTT. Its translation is CATSRGQGRTDTQYF.

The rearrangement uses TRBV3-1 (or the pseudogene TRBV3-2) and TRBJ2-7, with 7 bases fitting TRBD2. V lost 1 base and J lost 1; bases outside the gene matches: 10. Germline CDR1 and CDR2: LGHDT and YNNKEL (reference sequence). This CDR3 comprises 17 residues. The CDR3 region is CASSQVPPQGGSYEQYF. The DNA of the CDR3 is TGTGCCAGCAGCCAAGTCCCACCCCAGGGAGGGTCCTACGAGCAGTACTTC.

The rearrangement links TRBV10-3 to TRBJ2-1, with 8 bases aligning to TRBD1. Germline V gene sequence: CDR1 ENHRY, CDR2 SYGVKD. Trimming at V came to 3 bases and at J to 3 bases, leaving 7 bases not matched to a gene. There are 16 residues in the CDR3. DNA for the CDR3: TGTGCCATCAGTGATGTAGACAGGGGCTACTACAATGAGCAGTTCTTC. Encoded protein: CAISDVDRGYYNEQFF.

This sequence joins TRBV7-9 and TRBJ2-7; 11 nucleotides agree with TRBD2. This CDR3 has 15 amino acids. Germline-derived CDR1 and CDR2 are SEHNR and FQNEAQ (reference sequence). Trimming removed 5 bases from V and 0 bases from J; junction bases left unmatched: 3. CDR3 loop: CASSDSGRGSYEQYF. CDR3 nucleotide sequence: TGTGCCAGCAGCGATAGCGGGAGGGGCTCCTACGAGCAGTACTTC.